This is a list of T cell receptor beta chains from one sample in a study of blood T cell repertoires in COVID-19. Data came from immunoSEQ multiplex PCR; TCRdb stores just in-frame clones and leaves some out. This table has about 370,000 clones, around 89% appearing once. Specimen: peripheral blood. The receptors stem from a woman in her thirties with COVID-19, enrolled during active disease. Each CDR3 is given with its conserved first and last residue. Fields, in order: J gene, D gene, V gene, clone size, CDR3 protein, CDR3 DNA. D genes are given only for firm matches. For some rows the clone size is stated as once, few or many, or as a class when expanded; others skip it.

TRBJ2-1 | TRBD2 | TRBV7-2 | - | CASSSGLAGPPGNEQFF | TGTGCCAGCAGCTCGGGACTAGCGGGACCCCCCGGCAATGAGCAGTTCTTC
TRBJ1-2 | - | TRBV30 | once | CAWSARQAGYGYTF | TGTGCCTGGAGTGCAAGACAGGCGGGTTATGGCTACACCTTC
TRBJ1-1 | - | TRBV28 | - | CASSLVGVKGTEAFF | TGTGCCAGCAGTTTAGTAGGGGTTAAGGGCACTGAAGCTTTCTTT
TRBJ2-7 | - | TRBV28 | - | CASSLTYEQYF | TGTGCCAGCAGCCTTACCTACGAGCAGTACTTC
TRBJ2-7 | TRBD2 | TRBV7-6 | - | CASSPPLSGRFYEQYF | TGTGCCAGCAGCCCCCCTCTTAGCGGGAGATTCTACGAGCAGTACTTC
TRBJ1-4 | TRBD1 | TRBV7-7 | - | CASSLAPGQRIEKLFF | TGTGCTAGCAGCTTAGCGCCGGGACAGCGAATTGAAAAACTGTTTTTT
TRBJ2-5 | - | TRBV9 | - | CASSVGLSATLETQYF | TGTGCCAGCAGCGTAGGGCTTAGCGCTACACTAGAGACCCAGTACTTC
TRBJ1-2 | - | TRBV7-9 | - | CAGGGDYGYTF | TGTGCCGGTGGGGGGGACTATGGCTACACCTTC
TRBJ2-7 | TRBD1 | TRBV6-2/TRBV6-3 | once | CASSYRTGGSYEQYF | TGTGCCAGCAGTTACCGGACAGGGGGTTCCTACGAGCAGTACTTC
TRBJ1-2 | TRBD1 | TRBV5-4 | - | CASSTTGTGNYGYTF | TGTGCCAGCAGCACGACCGGGACAGGGAACTATGGCTACACCTTC
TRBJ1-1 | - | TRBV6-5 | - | CASSYMGGSTEAFF | TGTGCCAGCAGTTACATGGGGGGTAGCACTGAAGCTTTCTTT
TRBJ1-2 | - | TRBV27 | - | CASSSGGYGYTF | TGTGCCAGCAGTTCGGGGGGTTATGGCTACACCTTC
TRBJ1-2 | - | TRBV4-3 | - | CASSQYRARSGYGYTF | TGCGCCAGCAGCCAATACAGGGCGAGGTCTGGCTATGGCTACACCTTC
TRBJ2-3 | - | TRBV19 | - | CASNQRGVGTDTQYF | TGTGCCAGTAACCAGCGAGGTGTTGGCACAGATACGCAGTATTTT
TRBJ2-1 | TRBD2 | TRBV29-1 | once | CSVGLAGDNEQFF | TGCAGCGTTGGCCTAGCGGGTGACAATGAGCAGTTCTTC
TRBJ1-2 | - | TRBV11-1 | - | CASSPEAVNYGYTF | TGTGCCAGCAGCCCAGAGGCCGTTAACTATGGCTACACCTTC
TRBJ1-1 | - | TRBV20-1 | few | CSARDQAEAFF | TGCAGTGCTAGAGATCAGGCCGAAGCTTTCTTT
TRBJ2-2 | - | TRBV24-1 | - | CATSESGTATGELFF | TGTGCCACCAGTGAGTCCGGGACTGCGACCGGGGAGCTGTTTTTT